This passage covers 9 T cell receptor beta chains from one sample sequenced in a study of T-cell reconstitution after alpha-beta-depleted transplantation in children (dated by TCRdb to 2016 to 2017). What this sample's treatment or condition label stands for: allogeneic hematopoietic cell transplantation with graft depleted of TCRalphabeta T cells and CD19 B cells. The method was PCR. Sequencing relied on an Illumina HiSeq 2500. To normalize quantification of the TCRbeta repertoire, the TCR libraries were built with molecular barcoding that relied on unique molecular identifiers. The public reads were reprocessed in TCRdb via fastp at Q25 and MiXCR, keeping in-frame beta chains. Rows merge per CDR3 protein into single entries with the most common DNA and genes. The table for this sample lists hundreds of thousands of distinct CDR3 sequences; around 12% of them were counted only once. Around 0.76% of the sample is held by the ten biggest clonotypes.

The sample consisted of PBMCs, taken before TCRalphabeta/CD19-depleted stem cell transplant. The receptors were gathered from a girl aged 2-15 years with congenital amegakaryocytic thrombocytopenia, due to receive a stem cell transplant.

This rearrangement joins TRBV7-3 to TRBJ2-1, with 9 bases fitting TRBD2. There are 16 residues in the CDR3. The V gene's germline CDR1 is SGHTA and CDR2 FQGTGA. V shed 5 bases, J shed 6 bases, and the junction held 11 bases outside the gene matches. The CDR3, as DNA: TGTGCCAGCAGCCCGTACCTAGCGGGAAGTGGCAATGAGCAGTTCTTC. Amino acid sequence: CASSPYLAGSGNEQFF.

The V and J genes are TRBV29-1 and TRBJ1-5; D gene unclear. Trimming pared 5 bases from V and 0 bases from J, leaving 8 bases between. This CDR3 spans 13 amino acids. CDR1 SQVTM and CDR2 ANQGSEA come from the germline V gene. For the CDR3, the DNA is TGCAGCGTTACCACAGATAGCAATCAGCCCCAGCATTTT. The encoded protein is CSVTTDSNQPQHF.

This clonotype came up many times. The chain carries TRBV20-1 and TRBJ2-3; no reliable D call. CDR1 and CDR2 (germline): DFQATT, SNEGSKA (reference sequence). The CDR3 runs 16 residues. Trimming took 0 bases from V and 1 from J, leaving 14 bases between them. CDR3 region: CSARDGGPAGTDTQYF. The CDR3 DNA reads TGCAGTGCTAGAGATGGCGGCCCCGCGGGCACAGATACGCAGTATTTT.

This clonotype was seen ten or more times. The V gene is TRBV20-1, the J gene TRBJ1-2; TRBD1 aligns across 7 bases. Germline CDR1 is DFQATT and CDR2 is SNEGSKA (reference sequence). Germline trimming cut 5 bases from V and 3 bases from J; bases unmatched to any gene: 15. The CDR3 totals 16 residues. For the CDR3, the DNA is TGCAGTGCTGCCACCCGACAGGGCGCGAGTGACTATGGCTACACCTTC. Its protein product is CSAATRQGASDYGYTF.

A word on this clonotype: A read error may account for a junction end that differs from germline. This chain links TRBV20-1 with TRBJ2-5; 11 bases are shared with TRBD2. The CDR3 consists of 18 residues. Germline CDR1 and CDR2: DFQATT and SNEGSKA (reference sequence). CDR3 DNA sequence: TGCTGTGCTAGAGATCGGCGACTAGCGGGAAGGGGGCAAGAGACCCAGTACTTC. Its translation is CCARDRRLAGRGQETQYF.

This sequence joins TRBV5-1 and TRBJ2-3, with 10 bases that match TRBD2. The CDR3 loop spans 15 amino acids. The J segment lost 7 bases and the V segment lost 0 bases, leaving 5 bases of the junction unmatched. Germline V gene data show CDR1 as SGHRS and CDR2 as YFSETQ. The CDR3 DNA reads TGCGCCAGCAGCTTGGCCGGGACTAGCGCAAATACGCAGTATTTT. Residues: CASSLAGTSANTQYF.

The sample holds many counts of this clonotype. The chain joins TRBV29-1 to TRBJ2-1; the D gene is possibly TRBD1 (6 bases). The CDR3 has 17 amino acids. The V end was cut by 7 bases, the J end by 6 bases, with 28 bases between. Germline loops: CDR1 SQVTM, CDR2 ANQGSEA. The CDR3 sequence is CSGQRGTLPVDGNEQFF. The CDR3 region has the DNA TGCAGCGGCCAGAGGGGGACACTCCCCGTGGACGGCAATGAGCAGTTCTTC.

This clonotype showed up many times. The gene calls are TRBV29-1 and TRBJ1-2; D is unresolved. CDR1 and CDR2 (germline): SQVTM, ANQGSEA. CDR3 length: 13 amino acids. Deletions cut 0 bases from V and 0 bases from J, with 5 bases between. CDR3 sequence: CSVEDAANYGYTF. CDR3 DNA sequence: TGCAGCGTTGAAGATGCAGCTAACTATGGCTACACCTTC.

This clonotype has ten or more counts. The V gene is TRBV20-1, the J gene TRBJ1-1; 7 bases match TRBD1. CDR3 length equals 14 residues. The V gene's germline CDR1 is DFQATT and CDR2 SNEGSKA (reference sequence). The V gene end was trimmed by 6 bases and the J gene end by 0 bases; junction bases not matched to a gene: 7. The CDR3 region is CSALIQGVNTEAFF. Here the CDR3 DNA reads TGCAGTGCCCTGATCCAGGGGGTGAACACTGAAGCTTTCTTT.